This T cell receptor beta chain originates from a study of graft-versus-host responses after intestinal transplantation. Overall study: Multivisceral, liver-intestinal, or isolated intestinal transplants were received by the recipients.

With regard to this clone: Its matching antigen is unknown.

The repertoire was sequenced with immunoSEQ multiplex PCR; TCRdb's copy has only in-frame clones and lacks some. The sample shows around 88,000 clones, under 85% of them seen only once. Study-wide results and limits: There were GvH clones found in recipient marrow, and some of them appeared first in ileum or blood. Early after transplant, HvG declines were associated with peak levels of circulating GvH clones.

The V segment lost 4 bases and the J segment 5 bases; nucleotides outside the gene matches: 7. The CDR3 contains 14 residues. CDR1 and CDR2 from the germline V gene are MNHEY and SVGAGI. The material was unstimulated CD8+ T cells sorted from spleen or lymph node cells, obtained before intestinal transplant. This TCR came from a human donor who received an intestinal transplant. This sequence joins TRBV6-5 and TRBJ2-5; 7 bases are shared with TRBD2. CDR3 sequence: CASSSGRVEETQYF. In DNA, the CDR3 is TGTGCCAGCAGTTCAGGGAGGGTAGAGGAGACCCAGTACTTC.